This TCR beta chain derives from a study of CD8+ T cells in alopecia areata. Turning to this clone: Its matching antigen is unknown.

The sequencing template was cDNA reverse transcribed from extracted RNA. Assay used: immunoSEQ multiplex PCR; TCRdb lists only in-frame clones, some missing. The sample has over 70,000 clones; around 65% are singletons. Findings and limits, study-wide: There were also resident alphabeta T cells of normal skin sequenced in scalp samples.

Treatment defined: oral pan-JAK inhibitor, 5-10 mg twice daily. Lesional scalp tissue (obtained by punch biopsy) and peripheral blood were collected from alopecia areata patients. The sequence was obtained from a human donor with alopecia areata. The sample was CD8+ T cells sorted from blood, taken at week 24, from a patient treated with tofacitinib.

The CDR3 nucleotides are TGTGCCACCTCGACGGCTCCCCTGTCTGAAGCTTTCTTT. Amino acid sequence: CATSTAPLSEAFF. V is TRBV2 and J is TRBJ1-1; no definite D call. The V gene's germline CDR1 is SNHLY and CDR2 FYNNEI. V lost 10 bases to trimming and J lost 6 bases, with 18 bases between them. There are 13 residues in the CDR3. The whole variable domain, remainder taken from reference TRBV2 and TRBJ1-1, is EPEVTQTPSHQVTQMGQEVILRCVPISNHLYFYWYRQILGQKVEFLVSFYNNEISEKSEIFDDQFSVERPDGSNFTLKIRSTKLEDSAMYFCATSTAPLSEAFFGQGTRLTVV.